This entry lists 9 T cell receptor beta chains sequenced from one sample in a study of shared clonotypes between healthy human individuals. Sequencing was performed with immunoSEQ multiplex PCR; in TCRdb, only in-frame clones are kept and a portion is missing. This repertoire shows some 1.5 million clones, around 97% found once; its top ten account for approximately 1.1%. Sequenced sample: naive CD4+ T cells sorted from blood. The subset denotes: CD45RA+ positively selected. These receptors were taken from a man aged 30 to 39 in good health.

This clone was picked up one time. The chain uses TRBV5-8 and TRBJ1-1; 7 positions match TRBD1. The CDR3 extends over 13 amino acids. The V segment lost 4 bases and the J segment 6 bases; nucleotides outside the gene matches: 6. CDR1 SGHTS and CDR2 YDEGEE come from the germline V gene. The CDR3 region is CASSPWQGAEAFF. In DNA form, the CDR3 reads TGTGCCAGCAGCCCATGGCAGGGGGCTGAAGCTTTCTTT.

The chain employs TRBV4-1 and TRBJ2-7, with D uncertain. V was clipped by 1 base and J by 4 bases, with 20 bases between them. The CDR3 sequence is 17 residues long. Germline V CDR1 and CDR2: MGHRA, YSYEKL. This CDR3 is CASSQVRPRLEWYEQYF. Here the CDR3 DNA reads TGCGCCAGCAGCCAAGTAAGACCGCGTTTGGAGTGGTACGAGCAGTACTTC.

The chain uses TRBV28 and TRBJ2-7, with D perhaps matching TRBD1 (6 bases). CDR3 length: 15 amino acids. V lost 6 bases and J 2 bases, leaving 17 bases between the germline ends. Germline V CDR1 and CDR2: MDHEN, SYDVKM. The CDR3 DNA is TGTGCCAGCAGCCCGCAGGGGAATCCTACCTACGAGCAGTACTTC. As protein: CASSPQGNPTYEQYF.

This CDR3 is CASSQDLRDYGYTF. The CDR3 coding sequence is TGTGCCAGCAGCCAAGATCTAAGAGACTATGGCTACACCTTC. V and J are TRBV14 and TRBJ1-2; D gene uncertain. Germline V gives CDR1 SGHDN, CDR2 FVKESK. The CDR3 spans 14 residues. V shed 0 bases and J shed 3 bases, with 8 bases lying between them.

This CDR3 is CASSIAGGGDEQYF. The CDR3 region has the DNA TGTGCCAGTAGTATAGCCGGCGGAGGGGACGAGCAGTACTTC. The V gene is TRBV19, the J gene TRBJ2-7, with D possibly TRBD2 on 6 matching bases. V lost 1 base to trimming and J lost 5 bases, with 12 bases between them. This CDR3 spans 14 amino acids. Per germline, CDR1 LNHDA and CDR2 SQIVND (reference sequence).

The chain joins TRBV28 to TRBJ2-5; D gene uncertain. The CDR3 extends over 14 amino acids. In germline, CDR1 is MDHEN, CDR2 SYDVKM. V dropped 2 bases and J dropped 1 base, with 8 bases sitting between them. As DNA, the CDR3 is TGTGCCAGCAGTTTAAAGAGAATCCAAGAGACCCAGTACTTC. Its protein product is CASSLKRIQETQYF.

The chain is built from TRBV10-3 and TRBJ1-1; D uncertain. Germline values: CDR1 ENHRY, CDR2 SYGVKD. The CDR3 is made up of 20 amino acids. The germline V and J ends were trimmed by 2 bases and 0 bases, with 25 bases remaining between them. The CDR3 sequence: CAISETQLKFLFFMNTEAFF. The CDR3 DNA reads TGTGCCATCAGTGAGACACAGCTAAAATTCCTATTCTTCATGAACACTGAAGCTTTCTTT.

On this clone: Other nucleotide sequences from this sample produce the same CDR3. The chain joins TRBV5-6 to TRBJ1-2; D might be TRBD1 (5 bases). Germline V gene lookup returns CDR1 SGHDT and CDR2 YYEEEE. This CDR3 has 12 residues. V lost 3 bases to trimming and J lost 4 bases, with 7 bases between them. The DNA of the CDR3 is TGTGCCAGCAGCTCAGACAGCTATGGCTACACCTTC. The encoded protein is CASSSDSYGYTF.

For the CDR3, the DNA is TGTGCCAGCAGCGTAGTCGAGGGAGGGAATAACAATGAGCAGTTCTTC. Its protein product is CASSVVEGGNNNEQFF. The gene calls are TRBV9 and TRBJ2-1; 7 positions agree with TRBD2. The CDR3 totals 16 residues. Germline lookup yields CDR1 SGDLS and CDR2 YYNGEE. J was trimmed by 5 bases and V by 0 bases; bases with no gene match: 8.